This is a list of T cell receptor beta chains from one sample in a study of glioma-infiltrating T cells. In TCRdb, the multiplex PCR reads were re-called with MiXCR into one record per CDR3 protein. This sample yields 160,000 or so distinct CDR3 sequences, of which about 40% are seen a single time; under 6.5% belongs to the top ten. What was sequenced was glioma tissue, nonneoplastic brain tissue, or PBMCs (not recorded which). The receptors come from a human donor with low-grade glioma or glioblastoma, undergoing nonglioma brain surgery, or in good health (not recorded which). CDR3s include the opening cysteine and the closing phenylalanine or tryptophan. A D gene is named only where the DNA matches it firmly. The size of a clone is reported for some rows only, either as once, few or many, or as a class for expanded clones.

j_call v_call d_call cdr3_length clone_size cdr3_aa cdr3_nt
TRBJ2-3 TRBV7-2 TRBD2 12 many CASSDSGNTQYF TGTGCCAGCAGCGACAGCGGGAATACGCAGTATTTT
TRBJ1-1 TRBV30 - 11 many CAWMMREMAFF TGTGCCTGGATGATGAGGGAAATGGCTTTCTTT
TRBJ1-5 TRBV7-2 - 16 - CASSAERVGSDQPQHF TGTGCCAGCAGCGCTGAGAGGGTAGGGTCGGATCAGCCCCAGCATTTT
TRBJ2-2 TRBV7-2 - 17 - CASSLDPRGRRTGELFF TGTGCCAGCAGCTTAGATCCCCGGGGGCGCCGCACCGGGGAGCTGTTTTTT
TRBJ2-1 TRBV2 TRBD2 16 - CASRRLAGGLDNEQFF TGTGCCAGCAGACGGCTAGCGGGAGGATTAGACAATGAGCAGTTCTTC
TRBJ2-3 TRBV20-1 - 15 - CSASYTGGVTDTQYF TGTAGTGCTAGCTATACGGGCGGGGTCACAGATACGCAGTATTTT
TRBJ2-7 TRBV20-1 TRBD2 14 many CSARDMSGGPRQYF TGCAGTGCTAGAGATATGAGCGGGGGGCCTCGGCAGTACTTC
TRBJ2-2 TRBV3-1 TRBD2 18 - CASSQLAGGRVGTGELFF TGTGCCAGCAGCCAACTAGCGGGAGGGCGAGTAGGCACCGGGGAGCTGTTTTTT
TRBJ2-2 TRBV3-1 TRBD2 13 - CATRGSDTGELFF TGTGCAACGCGGGGGAGCGACACCGGGGAGCTGTTTTTT
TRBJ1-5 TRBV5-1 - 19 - CASSLYPPGRGIAHQPQHF TGCGCCAGCAGCTTGTACCCCCCGGGACGGGGCATTGCTCATCAGCCCCAGCATTTT
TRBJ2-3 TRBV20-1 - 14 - CSAGTLASTDTKYF TGCAGTGCGGGGACGCTAGCGAGCACAGATACGAAGTATTTT
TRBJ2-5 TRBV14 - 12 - CASSQSWETKYF TGTGCCAGCAGCCAAAGTTGGGAGACCAAGTACTTC
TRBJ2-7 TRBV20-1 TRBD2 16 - CSATKAVLAGEYEQYF TGCAGTGCTACCAAGGCAGTACTAGCGGGAGAGTACGAGCAGTACTTC
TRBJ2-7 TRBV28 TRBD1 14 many CASTAPGGVGEQYF TGTGCCAGCACCGCCCCAGGGGGAGTCGGCGAGCAGTACTTC
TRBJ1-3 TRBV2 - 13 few CASRGATGSTIYF TGTGCCAGCAGAGGGGCGACTGGAAGCACCATATATTTT
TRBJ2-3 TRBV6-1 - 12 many CASLGLADTQYF TGTGCCAGCCTAGGCCTAGCAGATACGCAGTATTTT
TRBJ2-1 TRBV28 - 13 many CASSLAQYNEQFF TGTGCCAGCAGTTTAGCACAGTACAATGAGCAGTTCTTC
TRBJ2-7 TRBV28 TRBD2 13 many CASSLLAGGPQYF TGTGCCAGCAGTTTGTTAGCGGGAGGGCCACAGTACTTC
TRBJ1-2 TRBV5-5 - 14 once CASSLAGENYGYTF TGTGCCAGCAGCTTGGCAGGGGAAAACTATGGCTACACCTTC
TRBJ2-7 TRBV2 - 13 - CASILYRDDEQYF TGTGCCAGCATACTCTACCGGGACGACGAGCAGTACTTC
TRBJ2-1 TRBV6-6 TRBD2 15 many CASSYSLAAHNEQFF TGTGCCAGCAGTTACTCCCTAGCGGCTCACAATGAGCAGTTCTTC
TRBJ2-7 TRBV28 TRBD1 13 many CASNRGSAYEQYF TGTGCCAGCAACAGGGGTTCTGCTTACGAGCAGTACTTC
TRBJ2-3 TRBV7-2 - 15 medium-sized CASSLVAKNTDTQYF TGTGCCAGCAGCTTAGTGGCAAAAAACACAGATACGCAGTATTTT
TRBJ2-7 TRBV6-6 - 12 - CASSDLGGDQYF TGTGCCAGCAGTGACTTGGGGGGAGATCAGTACTTC
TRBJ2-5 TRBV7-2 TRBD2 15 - CASSLNGGGQETQYF TGTGCCAGCAGCCTGAACGGGGGGGGCCAAGAGACCCAGTACTTC
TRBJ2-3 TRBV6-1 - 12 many CASRVGTDTQYF TGTGCCAGCAGAGTGGGTACAGATACGCAGTATTTT
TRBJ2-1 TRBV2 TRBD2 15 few CASRASGLAGGSQFF TGTGCCAGCAGAGCCAGTGGACTAGCGGGAGGGAGTCAGTTCTTC
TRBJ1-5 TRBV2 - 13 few CASRESPNKPQHF TGTGCCAGCAGGGAGAGCCCCAATAAGCCCCAGCATTTT
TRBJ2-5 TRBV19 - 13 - CASAGGRQETQYF TGTGCCAGCGCTGGGGGGCGGCAAGAGACCCAGTACTTC
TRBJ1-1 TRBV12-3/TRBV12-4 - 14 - CASSPTGLNNEAFF TGTGCCAGCAGTCCTACAGGGTTGAACAATGAAGCTTTCTTT
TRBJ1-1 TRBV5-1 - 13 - CASSLNGPTEAFF TGCGCCAGCAGCTTGAACGGGCCCACTGAAGCTTTCTTT
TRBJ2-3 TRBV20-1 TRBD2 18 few CSARTGLAGGGNTDTQYF TGCAGTGCTAGAACCGGACTAGCGGGGGGCGGAAACACAGATACGCAGTATTTT
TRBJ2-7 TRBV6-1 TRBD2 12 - CASRTSGYEQYF TGTGCCAGCAGGACTAGCGGTTACGAGCAGTACTTC
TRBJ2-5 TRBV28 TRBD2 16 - CASSPPAAGLEDTQYF TGTGCCAGCAGCCCGCCTGCAGCGGGATTAGAGGATACCCAGTACTTC
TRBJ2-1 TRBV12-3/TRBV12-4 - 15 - CASILGLHSYNEQFF TGTGCCAGCATCCTAGGACTACACTCCTACAATGAGCAGTTCTTC
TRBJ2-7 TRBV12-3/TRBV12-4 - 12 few CASSSDLAEQYF TGTGCCAGCAGTTCAGACCTAGCGGAGCAGTACTTC
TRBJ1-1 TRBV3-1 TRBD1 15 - CASSQTHRGLTEAFF TGTGCCAGCAGCCAAACCCACAGGGGCCTCACTGAAGCTTTCTTT
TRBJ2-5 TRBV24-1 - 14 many CATGKQGGGETQYF TGTGCCACCGGAAAACAGGGAGGAGGGGAGACCCAGTACTTC
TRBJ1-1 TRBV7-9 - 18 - CASSPFRVGTILNTEAFF TGTGCCAGCAGCCCCTTCCGAGTCGGGACTATATTGAACACTGAAGCTTTCTTT
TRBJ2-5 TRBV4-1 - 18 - CASSDVGGAWTIQETQYF TGCGCCAGCAGCGACGTGGGGGGCGCGTGGACCATCCAAGAGACCCAGTACTTC
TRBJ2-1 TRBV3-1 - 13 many CASSQEAPHEQFF TGTGCCAGCAGCCAAGAGGCCCCGCATGAGCAGTTCTTC
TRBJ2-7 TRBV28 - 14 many CASSLLGTVYEQYF TGTGCCAGCAGTTTATTGGGGACCGTGTACGAGCAGTACTTC
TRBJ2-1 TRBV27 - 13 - CASSPLNPPGRFF TGTGCCAGCAGCCCCCTAAACCCCCCGGGGAGGTTCTTC
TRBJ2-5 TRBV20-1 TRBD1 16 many CSAREPGTGGGETQYF TGCAGTGCTAGGGAACCCGGGACAGGTGGAGGAGAGACCCAGTACTTC
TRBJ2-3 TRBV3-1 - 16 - CASSQSGTANTDTQYF TGCGCCAGCAGCCAGAGCGGGACAGCCAACACAGATACGCAGTATTTT
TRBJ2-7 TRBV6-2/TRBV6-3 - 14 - CASRDPGSSHEQYF TGTGCCAGCAGAGATCCGGGATCATCCCACGAGCAGTACTTC
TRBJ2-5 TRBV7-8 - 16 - CASSAIGAGTKETQYF TGTGCCAGCAGCGCTATTGGCGCCGGGACAAAAGAGACCCAGTACTTC
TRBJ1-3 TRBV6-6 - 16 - CASIINSPSSGNTIYF TGTGCCAGCATAATAAACTCCCCGAGCTCTGGAAACACCATATATTTT
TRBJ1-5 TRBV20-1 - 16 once CSARVGVMDLGQPKHF TGCAGTGCTAGAGTCGGGGTGATGGACTTAGGACAGCCCAAGCATTTT
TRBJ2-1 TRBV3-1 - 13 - CASSLSRINEQFF TGTGCCAGCAGCTTAAGCAGAATCAATGAGCAGTTCTTC
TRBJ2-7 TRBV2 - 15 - CASSELQPASYEQYF TGTGCCAGCAGTGAACTACAGCCTGCCTCCTACGAGCAGTACTTC
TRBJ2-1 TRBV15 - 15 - CATSRGAEGFDDQFF TGTGCCACCAGCAGAGGGGCAGAAGGGTTTGATGATCAGTTCTTC